This TCR beta chain originates from a study of monozygotic twins with inflammatory bowel disease. Study-wide points: A single strong clonotype or signal linked to IBD was not supported.

For this clonotype: Its target is not known.

Whole blood without T cell sorting served as the source of isolated total RNA. TCRdb reanalyzed the 5' RACE reads and collapses them to one entry per CDR3 protein, without DNA. Across approximately 330,000 distinct CDR3 sequences, the top ten clones capture approximately 2% of the sample. The CDR3 consists of 15 residues. Germline CDR1 reads MDHEN; CDR2 reads SYDVKM. Sequenced input: blood. The gene calls are TRBV28 and TRBJ2-1; TCRdb's D call of TRBD1 is untestable without DNA. The clonotype comes from a human donor with ulcerative colitis or Crohn's disease, or a healthy co-twin of an affected twin (not recorded which). CDR3 in amino acids: CASSYRYLGYNEQFF.